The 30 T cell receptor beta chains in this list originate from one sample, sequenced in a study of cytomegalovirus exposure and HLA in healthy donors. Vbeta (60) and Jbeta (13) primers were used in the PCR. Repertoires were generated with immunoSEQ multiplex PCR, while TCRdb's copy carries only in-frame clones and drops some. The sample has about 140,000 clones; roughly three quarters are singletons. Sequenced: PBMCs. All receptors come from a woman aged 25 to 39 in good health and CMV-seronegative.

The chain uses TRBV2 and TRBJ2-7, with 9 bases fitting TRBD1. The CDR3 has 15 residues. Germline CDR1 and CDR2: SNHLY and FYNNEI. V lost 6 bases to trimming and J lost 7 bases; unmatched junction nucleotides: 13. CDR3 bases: TGTGCCAGCAGGGCGGGACAGGGATTCACAGGGGAGCAGTACTTC. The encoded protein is CASRAGQGFTGEQYF. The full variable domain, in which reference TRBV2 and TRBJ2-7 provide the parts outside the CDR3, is EPEVTQTPSHQVTQMGQEVILRCVPISNHLYFYWYRQILGQKVEFLVSFYNNEISEKSEIFDDQFSVERPDGSNFTLKIRSTKLEDSAMYFCASRAGQGFTGEQYFGPGTRLTVT.

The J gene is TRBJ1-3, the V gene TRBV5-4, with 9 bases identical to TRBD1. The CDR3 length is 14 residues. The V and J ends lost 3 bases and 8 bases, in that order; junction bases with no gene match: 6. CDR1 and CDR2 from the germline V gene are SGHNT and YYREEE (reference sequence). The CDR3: CASSWDRVLDTIYF. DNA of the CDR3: TGTGCCAGCAGCTGGGACAGGGTACTGGACACCATATATTTT. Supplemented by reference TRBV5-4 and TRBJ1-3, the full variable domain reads ETGVTQSPTHLIKTRGQQVTLRCSSQSGHNTVSWYQQALGQGPQFIFQYYREEENGRGNFPPRFSGLQFPNYSSELNVNALELDDSALYLCASSWDRVLDTIYFGEGSWLTVV.

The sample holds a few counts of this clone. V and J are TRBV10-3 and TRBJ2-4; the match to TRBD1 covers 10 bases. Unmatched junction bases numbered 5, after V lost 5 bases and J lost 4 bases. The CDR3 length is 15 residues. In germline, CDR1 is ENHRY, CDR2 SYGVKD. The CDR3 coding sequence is TGTGCCATCAGTACCGGGACAGGGGAAAAAAACATTCAGTACTTC. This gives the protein CAISTGTGEKNIQYF.

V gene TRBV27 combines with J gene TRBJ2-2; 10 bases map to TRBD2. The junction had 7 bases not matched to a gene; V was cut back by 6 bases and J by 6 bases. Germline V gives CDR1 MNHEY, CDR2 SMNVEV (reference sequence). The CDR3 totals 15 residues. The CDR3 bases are TGTGCCAGCAGCCCTACTAGCGGGATGGCCGGGGAGCTGTTTTTT. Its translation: CASSPTSGMAGELFF.

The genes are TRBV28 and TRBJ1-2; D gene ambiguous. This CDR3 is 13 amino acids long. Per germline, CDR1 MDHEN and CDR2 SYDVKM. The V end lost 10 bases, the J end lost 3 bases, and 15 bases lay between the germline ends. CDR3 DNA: TGTGCCACCTCTTATGTGAGTTACTATGGCTACACCTTC. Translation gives CATSYVSYYGYTF.

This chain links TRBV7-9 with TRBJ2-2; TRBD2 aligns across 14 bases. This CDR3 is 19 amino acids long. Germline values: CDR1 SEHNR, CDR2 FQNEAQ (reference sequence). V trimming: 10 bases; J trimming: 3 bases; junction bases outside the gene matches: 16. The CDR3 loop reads CAIPTGTSGRGWDTGELFF. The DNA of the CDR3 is TGTGCCATACCGACCGGGACTAGCGGGAGAGGTTGGGACACCGGGGAGCTGTTTTTT. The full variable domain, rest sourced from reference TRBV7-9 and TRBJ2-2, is DTGVSQNPRHKITKRGQNVTFRCDPISEHNRLYWYRQTLGQGPEFLTYFQNEAQLEKSRLLSDRFSAERPKGSFSTLEIQRTEQGDSAMYLCAIPTGTSGRGWDTGELFFGEGSRLTVL.

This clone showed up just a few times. This CDR3 reads CASSPGLGWETQYF. The CDR3 bases are TGTGCCAGCAGTCCCGGACTCGGATGGGAGACCCAGTACTTC. This sequence joins TRBV6-5 and TRBJ2-5, with D possibly being TRBD2 (5 bases). This CDR3 contains 14 residues. Trimming removed 5 bases from V and 5 bases from J, with 15 bases in between. Per the germline V gene, CDR1 is MNHEY and CDR2 is SVGAGI.

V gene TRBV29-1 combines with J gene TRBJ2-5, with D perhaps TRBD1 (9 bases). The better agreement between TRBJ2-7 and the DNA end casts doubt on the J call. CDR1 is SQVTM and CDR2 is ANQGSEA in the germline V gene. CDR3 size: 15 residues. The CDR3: CSVSRGGQGLHEQYF. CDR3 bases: TGCAGCGTTTCCCGGGGGGGACAGGGTCTCCACGAGCAGTACTTC.

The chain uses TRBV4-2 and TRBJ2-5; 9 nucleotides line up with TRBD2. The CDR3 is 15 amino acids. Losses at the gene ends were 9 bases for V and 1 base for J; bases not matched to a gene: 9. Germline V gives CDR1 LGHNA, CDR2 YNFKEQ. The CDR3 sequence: CASGTGRGGQETQYF. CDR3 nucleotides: TGTGCCAGTGGGACTGGGCGGGGGGGCCAAGAGACCCAGTACTTC.

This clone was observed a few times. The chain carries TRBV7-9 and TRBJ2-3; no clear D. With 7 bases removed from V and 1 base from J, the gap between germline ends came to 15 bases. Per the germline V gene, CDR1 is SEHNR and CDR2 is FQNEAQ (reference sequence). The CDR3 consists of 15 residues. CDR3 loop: CASTSTRKGTDTQYF. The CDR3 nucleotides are TGTGCCAGCACCTCAACGAGGAAAGGCACAGATACGCAGTATTTT.

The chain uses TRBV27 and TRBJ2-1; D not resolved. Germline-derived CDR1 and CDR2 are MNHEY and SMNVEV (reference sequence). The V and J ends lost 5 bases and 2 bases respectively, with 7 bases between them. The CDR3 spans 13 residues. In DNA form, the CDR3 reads TGTGCCAGCAGTCCGGCGGCCTACAATGAGCAGTTCTTC. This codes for CASSPAAYNEQFF.

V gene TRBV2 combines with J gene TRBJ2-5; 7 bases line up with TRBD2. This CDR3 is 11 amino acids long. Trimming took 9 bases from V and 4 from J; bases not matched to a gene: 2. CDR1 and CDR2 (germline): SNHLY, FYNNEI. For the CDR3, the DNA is TGTGCCAGTGGGGGGGGAGAGACCCAGTACTTC. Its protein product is CASGGGETQYF.

The CDR3 region is CASSPHTQGGRAPLHF. DNA for the CDR3: TGTGCCAGCAGTCCCCACACACAGGGGGGTCGTGCACCCCTCCACTTT. This chain uses TRBV28 with TRBJ1-6; 8 positions agree with TRBD1. Germline V CDR1 and CDR2: MDHEN, SYDVKM. The CDR3 is 16 residues long. Losses at the gene ends were 5 bases for V and 11 bases for J; bases not matched to a gene: 14.

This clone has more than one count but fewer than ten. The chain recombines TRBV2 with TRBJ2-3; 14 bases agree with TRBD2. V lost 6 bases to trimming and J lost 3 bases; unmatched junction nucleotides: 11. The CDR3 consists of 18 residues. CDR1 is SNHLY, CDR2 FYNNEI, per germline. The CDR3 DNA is TGTGCCAGCAGCCCGAGCGGACTAGCGGGGGGCGTAACAGATACGCAGTATTTT. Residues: CASSPSGLAGGVTDTQYF. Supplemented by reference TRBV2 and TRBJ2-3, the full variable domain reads EPEVTQTPSHQVTQMGQEVILRCVPISNHLYFYWYRQILGQKVEFLVSFYNNEISEKSEIFDDQFSVERPDGSNFTLKIRSTKLEDSAMYFCASSPSGLAGGVTDTQYFGPGTRLTVL.

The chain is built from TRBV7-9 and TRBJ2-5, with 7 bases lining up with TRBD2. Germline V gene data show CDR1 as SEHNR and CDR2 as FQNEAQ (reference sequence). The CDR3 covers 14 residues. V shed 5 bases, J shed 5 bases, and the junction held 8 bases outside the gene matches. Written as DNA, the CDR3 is TGTGCCAGCAGCCCGAGACTAGCCCGTGAGACCCAGTACTTC. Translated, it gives CASSPRLARETQYF.

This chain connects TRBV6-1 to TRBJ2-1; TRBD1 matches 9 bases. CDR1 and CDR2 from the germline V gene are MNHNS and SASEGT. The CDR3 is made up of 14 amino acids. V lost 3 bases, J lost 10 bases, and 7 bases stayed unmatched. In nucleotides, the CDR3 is TGTGCCAGCAGTGATACAGGGGGCCGGGAGGAGCAGTTCTTC. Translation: CASSDTGGREEQFF.

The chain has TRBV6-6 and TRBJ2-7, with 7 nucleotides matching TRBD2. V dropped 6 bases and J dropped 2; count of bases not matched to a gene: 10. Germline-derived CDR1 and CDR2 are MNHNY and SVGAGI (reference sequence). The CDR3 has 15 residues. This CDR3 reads CASSPPGRVTYEQYF. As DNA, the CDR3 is TGTGCCAGCAGCCCCCCAGGGAGGGTCACCTACGAGCAGTACTTC.

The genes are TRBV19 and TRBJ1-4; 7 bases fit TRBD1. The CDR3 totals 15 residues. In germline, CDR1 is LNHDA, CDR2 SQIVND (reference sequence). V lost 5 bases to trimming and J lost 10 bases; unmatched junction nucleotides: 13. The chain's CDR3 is CASSLPGQWGGKLFF. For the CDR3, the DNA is TGTGCCAGTAGTCTCCCGGGACAGTGGGGTGGAAAACTGTTTTTT.

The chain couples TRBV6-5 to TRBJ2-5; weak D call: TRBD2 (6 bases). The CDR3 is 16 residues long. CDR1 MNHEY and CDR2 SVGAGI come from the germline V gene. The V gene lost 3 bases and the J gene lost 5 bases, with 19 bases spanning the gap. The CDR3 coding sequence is TGTGCCAGCAGTTATTCGAATCGGGGGTCTAGGGAGACCCAGTACTTC. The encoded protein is CASSYSNRGSRETQYF.

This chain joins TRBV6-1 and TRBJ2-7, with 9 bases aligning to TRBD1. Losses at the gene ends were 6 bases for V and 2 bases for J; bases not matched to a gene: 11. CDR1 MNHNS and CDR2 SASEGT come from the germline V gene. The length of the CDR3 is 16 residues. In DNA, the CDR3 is TGTGCCAGCAGGGAAAATCTTGGACAGGGGACCTACGAGCAGTACTTC. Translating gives CASRENLGQGTYEQYF.

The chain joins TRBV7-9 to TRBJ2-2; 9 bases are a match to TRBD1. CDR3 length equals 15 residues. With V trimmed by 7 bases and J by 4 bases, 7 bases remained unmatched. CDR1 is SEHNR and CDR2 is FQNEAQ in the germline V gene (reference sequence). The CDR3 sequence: CASTEQGAGTGELFF. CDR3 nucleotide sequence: TGTGCCAGCACCGAACAGGGGGCGGGCACCGGGGAGCTGTTTTTT.

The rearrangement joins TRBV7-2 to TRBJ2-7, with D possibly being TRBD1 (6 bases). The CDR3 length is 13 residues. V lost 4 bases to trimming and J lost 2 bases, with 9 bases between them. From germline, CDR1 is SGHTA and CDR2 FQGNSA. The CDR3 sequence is CASSSQGTYEQYF. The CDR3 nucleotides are TGTGCCAGCAGCTCGCAGGGGACCTACGAGCAGTACTTC.

The CDR3 spells CASVLDRQAPYNEQFF. CDR3 DNA sequence: TGTGCCAGCGTTCTCGACCGACAGGCCCCCTACAATGAGCAGTTCTTC. J is TRBJ2-1 and V is TRBV6-6; the D gene is possibly TRBD1 (6 bases). Germline-derived CDR1 and CDR2 are MNHNY and SVGAGI (reference sequence). Trimming shortened V by 8 bases and J by 2 bases, and 19 bases separated the two germline ends. CDR3 length: 16 residues.

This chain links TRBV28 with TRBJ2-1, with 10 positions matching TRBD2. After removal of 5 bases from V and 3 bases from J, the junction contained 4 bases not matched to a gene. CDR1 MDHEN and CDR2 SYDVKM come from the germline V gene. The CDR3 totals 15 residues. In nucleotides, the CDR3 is TGTGCCAGCAGTCTAGCGGGAGAAAACTACAATGAGCAGTTCTTC. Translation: CASSLAGENYNEQFF. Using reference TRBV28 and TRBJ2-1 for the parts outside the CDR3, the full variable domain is DVKVTQSSRYLVKRTGEKVFLECVQDMDHENMFWYRQDPGLGLRLIYFSYDVKMKEKGDIPEGYSVSREKKERFSLILESASTNQTSMYLCASSLAGENYNEQFFGPGTRLTVL.

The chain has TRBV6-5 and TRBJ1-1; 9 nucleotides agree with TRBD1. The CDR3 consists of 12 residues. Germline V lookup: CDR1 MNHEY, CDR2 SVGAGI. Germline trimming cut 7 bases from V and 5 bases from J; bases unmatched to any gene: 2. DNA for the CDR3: TGTGCCAGCAAGACAGGGGGGACTGAAGCTTTCTTT. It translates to CASKTGGTEAFF.

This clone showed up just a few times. CDR3: CASSLTPGEETQYF. CDR3 in DNA: TGCGCCAGCAGCTTGACACCGGGGGAAGAGACCCAGTACTTC. This chain connects TRBV5-1 to TRBJ2-5; a weak D match, TRBD2 (6 bases). The CDR3 runs 14 residues. Germline lookup yields CDR1 SGHRS and CDR2 YFSETQ. V was trimmed by 1 base and J by 3 bases, leaving 10 bases between them.

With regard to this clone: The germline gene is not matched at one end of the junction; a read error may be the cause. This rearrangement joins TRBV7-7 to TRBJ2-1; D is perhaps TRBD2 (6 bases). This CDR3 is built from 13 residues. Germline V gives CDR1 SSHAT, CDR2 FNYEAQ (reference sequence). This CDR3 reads CASSVLVGGEQFF. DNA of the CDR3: TGTGCTAGCAGCGTCCTAGTCGGGGGTGAGCAGTTCTTC.

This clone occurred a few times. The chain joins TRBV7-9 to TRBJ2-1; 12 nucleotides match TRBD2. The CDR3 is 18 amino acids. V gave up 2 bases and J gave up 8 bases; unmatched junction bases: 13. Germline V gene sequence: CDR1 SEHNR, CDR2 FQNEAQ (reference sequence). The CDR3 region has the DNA TGTGCCAGCAGCTTATCTAGCGGGGGGGCCGGTCTAGGGGATGAGCAGTTCTTC. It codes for CASSLSSGGAGLGDEQFF.

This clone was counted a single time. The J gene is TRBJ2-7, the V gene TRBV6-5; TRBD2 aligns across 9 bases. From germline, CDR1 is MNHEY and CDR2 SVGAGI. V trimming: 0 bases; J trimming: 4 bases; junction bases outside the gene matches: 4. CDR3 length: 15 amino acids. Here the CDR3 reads CASSYSGTSPYEQYF. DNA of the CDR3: TGTGCCAGCAGTTACTCCGGGACTAGCCCATACGAGCAGTACTTC.

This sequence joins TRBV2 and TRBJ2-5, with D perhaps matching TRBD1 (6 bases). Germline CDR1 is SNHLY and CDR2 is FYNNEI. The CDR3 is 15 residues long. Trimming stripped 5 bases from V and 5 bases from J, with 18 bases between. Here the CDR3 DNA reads TGTGCCAGCAGTTCCGGGACACACTTAGGGGAGACCCAGTACTTC. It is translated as CASSSGTHLGETQYF.